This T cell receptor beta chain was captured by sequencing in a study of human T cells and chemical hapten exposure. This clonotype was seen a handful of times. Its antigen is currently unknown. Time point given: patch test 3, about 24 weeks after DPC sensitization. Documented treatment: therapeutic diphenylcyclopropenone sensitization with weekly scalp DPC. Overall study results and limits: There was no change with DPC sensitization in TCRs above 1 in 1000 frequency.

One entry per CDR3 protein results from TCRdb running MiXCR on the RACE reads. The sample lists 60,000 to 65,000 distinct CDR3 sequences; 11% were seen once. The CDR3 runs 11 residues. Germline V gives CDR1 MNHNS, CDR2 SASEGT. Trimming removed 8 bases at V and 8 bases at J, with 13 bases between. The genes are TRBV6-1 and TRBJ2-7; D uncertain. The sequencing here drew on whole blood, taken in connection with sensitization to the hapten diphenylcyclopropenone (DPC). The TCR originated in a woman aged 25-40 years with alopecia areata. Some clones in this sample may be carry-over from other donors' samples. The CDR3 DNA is TGTGCCAGCGGGGAAGGTCTGCAGCAGTACTTC. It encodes CASGEGLQQYF.